These T cell receptor beta chains were read from a single sample in a study of blood T cell repertoires in COVID-19. Sequencing used immunoSEQ multiplex PCR; TCRdb keeps in-frame clones, though not all of them. The data hold about 370,000 clones, with around 87% observed a single time. The sample was PBMCs or T cells enriched from blood (not recorded which). Every receptor here comes from a man aged 18 to 35 who had recovered from COVID-19. Each CDR3 is given with its conserved first and last residue. The order of the fields is CDR3 protein, CDR3 DNA, D gene, J gene, V gene, clone size. D genes are given only for firm matches. Rows may omit the clone size; those that give it use once, few, many or a size class.

CASSRSYEQYF | TGTGCCAGCAGCCGCTCCTACGAGCAGTACTTC | - | TRBJ2-7 | TRBV7-2 | few
CATSRVQGTEAFF | TGTGCCACCAGCAGAGTGCAGGGGACCGAAGCTTTCTTT | - | TRBJ1-1 | TRBV15 | -
CASSLVPGQRVHEKLFF | TGTGCCAGCAGCCTAGTCCCGGGACAGAGGGTGCATGAAAAACTGTTTTTT | TRBD1 | TRBJ1-4 | TRBV11-2 | -
CASSIANRPNEQFF | TGTGCCAGTAGTATAGCGAACAGACCTAATGAGCAGTTCTTC | - | TRBJ2-1 | TRBV19 | -
CASSPTQGYGYTF | TGTGCCAGCAGCCCTACACAGGGGTACGGCTACACCTTC | TRBD1 | TRBJ1-2 | TRBV7-9 | -
CASSNPAGDASRVEQFF | TGTGCCAGCAGCAACCCAGCGGGGGACGCCTCTCGGGTTGAGCAGTTCTTC | - | TRBJ2-1 | TRBV21-1 | once
CASSGPGLGYEQYF | TGTGCCAGCAGCGGACCGGGACTAGGTTACGAGCAGTACTTC | TRBD2 | TRBJ2-7 | TRBV5-5 | -
CASSTPGQMGDEQYF | TGTGCCAGCAGCACGCCCGGACAGATGGGGGACGAGCAGTACTTC | - | TRBJ2-7 | TRBV5-4 | -
CASSSPAGLLYNEQFF | TGTGCCAGCAGCTCACCAGCGGGATTGTTATACAATGAGCAGTTCTTC | TRBD2 | TRBJ2-1 | TRBV7-2 | -
CATQRDSSQETQYF | TGTGCCACCCAGAGGGACAGCAGCCAAGAGACCCAGTACTTC | TRBD1 | TRBJ2-5 | TRBV2 | -
CASSLGGPSNQPQHF | TGTGCCAGCAGTTTAGGGGGCCCTAGCAATCAGCCCCAGCATTTT | - | TRBJ1-5 | TRBV28 | -